This T cell receptor beta chain was identified during a study of regulatory T cells in long-lasting Graves disease. General study findings and limits: When disease was persistent, TRBV28, TRBJ1-2 and TRBJ2-5 were the favored segments. Investigators studied peripheral blood only, not thyroid tissue.

For this clonotype: Its antigen is as yet unknown.

V lost 6 bases to trimming and J lost 4 bases; unmatched junction nucleotides: 8. CDR3 length equals 15 residues. From germline, CDR1 is MNHEY and CDR2 SVGEGT. Through Arm-PCR of CDR3 regions and iRepertoire HTBI primers, TCR beta libraries were built. TCRdb re-analysed the multiplex PCR reads in MiXCR, keeping a single row per CDR3 protein. The sample contains about 460,000 distinct CDR3 sequences, around 15% of which appear only once. Documented time point: newly diagnosed GD, antithyroid drugs for less than 3 months. Preparation of the TCR library used RNA extracted from PBMCs. A further study also used this sample, focusing on T cells in Graves' hyperthyroidism and ophthalmopathy. That work contributes: Blood also showed most of the thyroid clonotypes that were expanded above 0.001.

The sample here was peripheral blood mononuclear cells (PBMCs), taken at new diagnosis, from a patient treated with antithyroid drugs. The chain couples TRBV6-2 or TRBV6-3 to TRBJ1-5; 8 bases align to TRBD1. The sequence was obtained from a woman aged 45-60 years with Graves disease. CDR3 sequence (DNA): TGTGCCAGCAGGACCCGGACAGGGAATAATCAGCCCCAGCATTTT. It codes for CASRTRTGNNQPQHF.